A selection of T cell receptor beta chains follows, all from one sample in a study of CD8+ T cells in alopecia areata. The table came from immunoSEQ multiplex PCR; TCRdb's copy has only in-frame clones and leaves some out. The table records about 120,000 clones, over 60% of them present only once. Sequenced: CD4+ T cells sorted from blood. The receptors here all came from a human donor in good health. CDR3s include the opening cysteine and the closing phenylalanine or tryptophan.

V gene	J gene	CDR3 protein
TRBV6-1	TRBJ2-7	CASILAGGLSYEQYF
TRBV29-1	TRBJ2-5	CSVEAPGRWETQYF
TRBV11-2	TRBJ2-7	CASSLIRGGPQAYEQYF
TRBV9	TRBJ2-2	CASSGRGSPNAGELFF
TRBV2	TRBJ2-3	CASRGLAGSTDTQYF
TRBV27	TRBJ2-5	CASSATSAGGETQYF
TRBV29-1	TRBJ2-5	CSVWTSKKTQYF
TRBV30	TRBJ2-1	CAWSVLGRDNEQFF
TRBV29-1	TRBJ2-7	CSAQTGKEQYF
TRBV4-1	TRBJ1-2	CASSQDSLREGGYTF
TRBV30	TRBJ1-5	CAWSVGGNQPQHF
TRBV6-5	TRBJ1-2	CASRSLAAGRYGYTF
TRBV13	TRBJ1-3	CASSLGAFSGNTIYF
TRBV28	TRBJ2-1	CASSFLPGQGRDEQFF
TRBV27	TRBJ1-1	CATFSTGNTEAFF
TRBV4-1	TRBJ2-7	CASSYVVAAPYEQYF
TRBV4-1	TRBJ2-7	CASSHSGTVYEQYF
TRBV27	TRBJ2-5	CASRLGHLQETQYF
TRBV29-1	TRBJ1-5	CSVGPGDSNQPQHF
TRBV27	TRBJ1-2	CASTNSGQGYGYTF
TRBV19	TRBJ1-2	CASTRTGVENYGYTF
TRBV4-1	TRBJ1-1	CASSRTGGQNTEAFF
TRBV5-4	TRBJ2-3	CASSQNSGGADTQYF
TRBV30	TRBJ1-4	CAWSDKELPREKLFF
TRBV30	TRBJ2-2	CAWTNRALDTGELFF
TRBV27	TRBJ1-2	CASRPMETSGYTF
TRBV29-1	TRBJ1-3	CSVRDSSGNTIYF
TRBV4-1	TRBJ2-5	CASSQGLVETQYF
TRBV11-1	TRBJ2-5	CASSLRHRKDETQYF
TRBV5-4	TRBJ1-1	CASSEGTNTEAFF
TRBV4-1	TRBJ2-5	CASSRGLAPGETQYF
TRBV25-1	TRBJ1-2	CASSQGYYGYTF
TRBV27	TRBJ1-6	CASSSPLRGRLSPLHF
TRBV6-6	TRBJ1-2	CASSPGNVGLGYTF
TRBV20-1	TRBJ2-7	CSAKQGDEQYF
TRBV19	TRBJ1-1	CASRGNNMNTEAFF
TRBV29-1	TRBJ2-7	CSVGQGMYEQYF
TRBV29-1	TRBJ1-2	CSVATRDGYGYTF
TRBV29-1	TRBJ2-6	CSVQTGGGANVLTF
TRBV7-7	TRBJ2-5	CASSLGPQKGAETQYF
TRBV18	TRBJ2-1	CASSSSGQILLF
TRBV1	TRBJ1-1	CTNTIQGCRDTEAFF
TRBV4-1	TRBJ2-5	CASSQGTMGQETQYF
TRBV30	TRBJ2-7	CARDGTGVWEQYF
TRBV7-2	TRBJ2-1	CASSFPGTGGLFF
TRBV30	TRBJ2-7	CAWSPSDYRHEQYF
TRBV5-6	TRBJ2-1	CASSWQGEQFF
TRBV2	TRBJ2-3	CASSQQGRTDTQYF
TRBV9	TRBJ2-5	CASSLGLAGSQETQYF
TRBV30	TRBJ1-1	CAWSVSDEAFF
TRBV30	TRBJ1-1	CAWSAQGRNTEAFF
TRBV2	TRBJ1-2	CASSEAIAGTVIGYTF
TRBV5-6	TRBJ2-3	CASSLDGGGPNTDTQYF
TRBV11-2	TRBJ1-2	CASSRVGSYGYTF
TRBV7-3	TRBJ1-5	CASSLSPGRPQHF